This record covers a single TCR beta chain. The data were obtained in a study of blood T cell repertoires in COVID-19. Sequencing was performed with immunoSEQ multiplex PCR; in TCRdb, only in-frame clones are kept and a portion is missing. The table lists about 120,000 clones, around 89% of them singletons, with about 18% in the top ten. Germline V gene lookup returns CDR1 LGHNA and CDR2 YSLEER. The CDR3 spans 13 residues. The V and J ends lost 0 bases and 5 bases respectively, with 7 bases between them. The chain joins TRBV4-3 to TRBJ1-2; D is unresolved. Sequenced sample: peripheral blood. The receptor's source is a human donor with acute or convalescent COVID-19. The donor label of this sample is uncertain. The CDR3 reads CASSQDGLYGYTF. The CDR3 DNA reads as TGCGCCAGCAGCCAAGATGGGCTATATGGCTACACCTTC.